The rows below give T cell receptor beta chains drawn from one sample of a study of shared clonotypes between healthy human individuals. Using immunoSEQ multiplex PCR, the repertoire was profiled, and TCRdb retains in-frame clones only, with some absent. Here the sample spans roughly 1.4 million clones, around 98.5% being singletons. Sequenced: naive CD4+ T cells sorted from blood. Source of these receptors: a man in his thirties or forties in good health. The CDR3 runs from the conserved cysteine through the conserved F or W. A D gene is named only where the DNA matches it firmly. The size field is filled for only some rows; it gives once, few, many or a size class.

D	V	size	J	CDR3	DNA
.	TRBV5-1	once	TRBJ1-1	CASSQDYTNTEAFF	TGCGCCAGCAGCCAGGATTACACGAACACTGAAGCTTTCTTT
.	TRBV7-9	.	TRBJ1-1	CASSLGTYDTEAFF	TGTGCCAGCAGCTTAGGGACGTACGACACTGAAGCTTTCTTT
.	TRBV5-4	.	TRBJ2-1	CASSPTPGVAVEQFF	TGTGCCAGCAGCCCCACGCCCGGGGTCGCGGTTGAGCAGTTCTTC
TRBD1	TRBV28	.	TRBJ1-2	CASSVTGDYGYTF	TGTGCCAGCAGTGTGACAGGGGACTATGGCTACACCTTC
.	TRBV28	.	TRBJ1-5	CASSRRWLNSNQPQHF	TGTGCCAGCAGTCGACGATGGCTTAATAGCAATCAGCCCCAGCATTTT
.	TRBV29-1	.	TRBJ2-1	CSAARQGIYNEQFF	TGCAGCGCCGCGAGGCAGGGGATATACAATGAGCAGTTCTTC
.	TRBV20-1	.	TRBJ1-2	CSAKMVVDTTF	TGCAGTGCAAAGATGGTCGTGGACACCACCTTC
.	TRBV19	.	TRBJ2-7	CASSIERATEQYF	TGTGCCAGTAGTATAGAAAGGGCAACCGAGCAGTACTTC
TRBD1	TRBV5-1	once	TRBJ2-7	CASSLERDSTYEQYF	TGCGCCAGCAGCCTAGAAAGGGACAGTACCTACGAGCAGTACTTC
.	TRBV5-5	.	TRBJ2-5	CASSFQGQETQYF	TGTGCCAGCAGCTTCCAGGGTCAAGAGACCCAGTACTTC
.	TRBV5-1	.	TRBJ1-4	CASSLGSNEKLFF	TGCGCCAGCAGCTTGGGCAGTAATGAAAAACTGTTTTTT
.	TRBV2	.	TRBJ1-2	CASRRTPMEGYRGYTF	TGTGCCAGCAGACGCACGCCAATGGAGGGATACCGGGGCTACACCTTC
TRBD2	TRBV2	.	TRBJ2-7	CASSTGLAGGPTSEQYF	TGTGCCAGCAGTACCGGACTAGCGGGAGGGCCGACCTCCGAGCAGTACTTC
.	TRBV5-4	once	TRBJ2-7	CASSLDRVYEQYF	TGTGCCAGCAGCTTGGACAGGGTTTACGAGCAGTACTTC
.	TRBV27	.	TRBJ2-3	CASSYKRTDTQYF	TGTGCCAGCAGTTACAAACGCACAGATACGCAGTATTTT
.	TRBV5-1	.	TRBJ2-7	CASRMGIEQYF	TGCGCCAGCAGAATGGGAATCGAGCAGTACTTC
.	TRBV10-3	.	TRBJ1-2	CAISEVTPVGYTF	TGTGCCATCAGTGAAGTTACCCCTGTAGGCTACACCTTC
TRBD2	TRBV2	.	TRBJ2-7	CASIEWEGRGQYF	TGTGCCAGCATCGAATGGGAGGGGCGCGGGCAGTACTTC
TRBD2	TRBV7-9	.	TRBJ2-7	CASSPSGSSYEQYF	TGTGCCAGCAGCCCAAGCGGGAGCTCCTACGAGCAGTACTTC